This TCR beta chain was observed in a study of STAT5B mutations in CD4+ large granular lymphocyte leukemia. General observations from the study: Without putative leukemic clones, patient CD4-sorted repertoires remained more clonal than healthy CD4+ repertoires.

Measured with immunoSEQ multiplex PCR; TCRdb has only the in-frame clones, and not every one. The sample lists some 28,000 clones, about 77% occurring once. For this clone: Its matching antigen is unknown.

This CDR3 has 16 residues. Germline V gene data show CDR1 as SGHAT and CDR2 as FQNNGV. J was trimmed by 3 bases and V by 4 bases; bases with no gene match: 6. Controls came from buffy coats of healthy blood donors. This chain connects TRBV11-2 to TRBJ2-2, with 9 bases lining up with TRBD2. The sample was CD4+ T cells from blood buffy coats. The clonotype originates from a human donor in good health. The CDR3 coding sequence is TGTGCCAGCAGCTCATCCGCGGGGGGGGACACCGGGGAGCTGTTTTTT. It is translated as CASSSSAGGDTGELFF.